What follows are 5 T cell receptor beta chains derived from one specimen sequenced in a study of PD-L1 blockade in urothelial cancer (dated by TCRdb to about 2017). Library prep was done by the immunoSEQ multiplex PCR assay. Here the immuneACCESS table is served through TCRdb, limited to in-frame sequences with V and J called. Missing clones are a known gap in these copies; in checked studies unresolved V genes cover under half, and the rest lacks a known reason. The sample yields 40,000 to 55,000 clones; around 87% were counted once. The ten largest clones take up 10% of the sample. The sample's time point, from its label and the paper: peripheral blood 6 weeks after treatment start. The starting material was PBMCs, obtained around atezolizumab (anti-PD-L1) treatment. The origin of the receptors is a man in his 60s with urothelial cancer.

The chain combines TRBV7-3 with TRBJ2-1, with 9 bases matching TRBD2. Germline CDR1 and CDR2: SGHTA and FQGTGA. This CDR3 contains 15 residues. With 7 bases clipped from V and 4 bases from J, the junction kept 8 bases outside the gene matches. The CDR3 bases are TGTGCCAGCATTTCCGGGACTAGCATTTACAATGAGCAGTTCTTC. It encodes CASISGTSIYNEQFF.

V gene TRBV18 combines with J gene TRBJ2-1; D is unresolved. The CDR3 consists of 12 residues. V dropped 0 bases and J dropped 7 bases, with 4 bases sitting between them. Germline V CDR1 and CDR2: KGHSH, LQKENI. The CDR3 DNA is TGTGCCAGCTCACCACCCGGGAATGAGCAGTTCTTC. Translated, it gives CASSPPGNEQFF.

The chain is built from TRBV4-1 and TRBJ1-5, with no clear D. V lost 4 bases and J 4 bases, leaving 11 bases between the germline ends. The length of the CDR3 is 14 residues. The germline gives CDR1 MGHRA, CDR2 YSYEKL. DNA for the CDR3: TGCGCCAGCAGCCTAACGTATCTAAATCAGCCCCAGCATTTT. Protein sequence: CASSLTYLNQPQHF.

This chain uses TRBV11-2 with TRBJ1-6; 8 positions agree with TRBD1. This CDR3 comprises 16 residues. The V gene's germline CDR1 is SGHAT and CDR2 FQNNGV. J lost 7 bases, V lost 1 base, and 6 bases had no gene match. CDR3 in amino acids: CASSLGGQGANSPLHF. CDR3 bases: TGTGCCAGCAGCTTAGGGGGTCAGGGGGCCAATTCACCCCTCCACTTT. The whole variable domain, remainder taken from reference TRBV11-2 and TRBJ1-6, is EAGVAQSPRYKIIEKRQSVAFWCNPISGHATLYWYQQILGQGPKLLIQFQNNGVVDDSQLPKDRFSAERLKGVDSTLKIQPAKLEDSAVYLCASSLGGQGANSPLHFGNGTRLTVT.

J is TRBJ2-7 and V is TRBV9; D not certain. CDR3 length equals 15 residues. Trimming left V 4 bases short and J 2 bases short, with 16 bases between. The germline CDR1 and CDR2 sequences are SGDLS and YYNGEE. The DNA of the CDR3 is TGTGCCAGCAGCCCCACTTCAGGTCAAACCTACGAGCAGTACTTC. Translating gives CASSPTSGQTYEQYF.